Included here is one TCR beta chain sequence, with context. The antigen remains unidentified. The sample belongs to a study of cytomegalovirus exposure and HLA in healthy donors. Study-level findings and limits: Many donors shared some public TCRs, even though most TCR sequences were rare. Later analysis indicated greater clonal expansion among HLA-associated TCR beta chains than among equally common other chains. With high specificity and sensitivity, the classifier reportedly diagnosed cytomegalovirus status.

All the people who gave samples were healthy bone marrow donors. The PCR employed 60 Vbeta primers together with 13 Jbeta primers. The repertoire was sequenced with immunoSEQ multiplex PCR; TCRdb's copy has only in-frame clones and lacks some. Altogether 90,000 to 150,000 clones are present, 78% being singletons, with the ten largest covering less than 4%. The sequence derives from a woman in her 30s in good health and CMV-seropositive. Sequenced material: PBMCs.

This CDR3 is CTSSPRGLAGQETQYF. DNA for the CDR3: TGCACCAGCAGCCCTCGGGGACTAGCGGGGCAAGAGACCCAGTACTTC. The chain is built from TRBV1 and TRBJ2-5; the D call of TRBD2 is as the table states it, not checked on the DNA. TRBV1 is a known pseudogene. This CDR3 is 16 amino acids long.